This TCR beta chain was obtained from a study of T cell responses to AZD1222 COVID-19 vaccine. At the level of the study: Pooling of second doses given at about 4 or about 12 weeks was done.

As regards this clone: Its antigen is undetermined.

Study-wide points: Donors skewed white British and female; clonal diversity was possibly underestimated.

This CDR3 comprises 14 residues. V was pared by 6 bases and J by 8 bases, with 19 bases between. Germline CDR1 and CDR2: MNHEY and SMNVEV (reference sequence). Here immunoSEQ multiplex PCR was the method, and the copy in TCRdb shows in-frame clones only, minus some. Of roughly 190,000 clones in the sample, almost 95% are singletons; the top ten hold roughly 1.3%. Source: peripheral blood, taken on day 0 of AZD1222 vaccination. This sequence originates from an adult in good health. The V call is TRBV27, the J call TRBJ1-2, with a tentative D call TRBD1 (5 bases). The CDR3 is CASSRQRRVGGYTF. CDR3 sequence (DNA): TGTGCCAGCAGCAGACAGCGGCGTGTGGGGGGCTACACCTTC.